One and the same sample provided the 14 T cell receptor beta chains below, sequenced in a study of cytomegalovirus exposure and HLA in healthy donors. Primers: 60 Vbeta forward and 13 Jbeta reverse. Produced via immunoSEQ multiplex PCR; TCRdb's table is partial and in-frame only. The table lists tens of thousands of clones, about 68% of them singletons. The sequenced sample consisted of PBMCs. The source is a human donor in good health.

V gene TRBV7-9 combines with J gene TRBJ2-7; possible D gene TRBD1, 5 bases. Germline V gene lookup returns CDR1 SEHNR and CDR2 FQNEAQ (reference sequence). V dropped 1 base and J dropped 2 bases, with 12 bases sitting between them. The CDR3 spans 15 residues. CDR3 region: CASSLVQGQPYEQYF. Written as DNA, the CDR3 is TGTGCCAGCAGCTTAGTCCAGGGTCAACCCTACGAGCAGTACTTC.

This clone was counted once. The CDR3 DNA is TGTGCCAGCACCGCGACAGGGGCAATGAACACTGAAGCTTTCTTT. It specifies CASTATGAMNTEAFF. The chain is built from TRBV6-1 and TRBJ1-1; 8 nucleotides align to TRBD1. Germline loops: CDR1 MNHNS, CDR2 SASEGT. The V and J ends lost 7 bases and 0 bases, in that order; junction bases with no gene match: 7. CDR3 length: 15 amino acids.

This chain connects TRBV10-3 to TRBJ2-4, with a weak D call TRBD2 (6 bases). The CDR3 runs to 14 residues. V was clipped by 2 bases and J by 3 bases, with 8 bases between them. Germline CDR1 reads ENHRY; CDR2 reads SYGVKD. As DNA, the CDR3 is TGTGCCATCAGTGAGCCGGGGGACAAAAACATTCAGTACTTC. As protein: CAISEPGDKNIQYF.

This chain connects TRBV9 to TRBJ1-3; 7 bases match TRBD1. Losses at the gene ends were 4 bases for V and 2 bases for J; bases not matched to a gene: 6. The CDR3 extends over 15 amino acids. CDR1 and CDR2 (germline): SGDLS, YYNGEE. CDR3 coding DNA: TGTGCCAGCAGCATATCGGGACAGACTGGAAACACCATATATTTT. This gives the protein CASSISGQTGNTIYF.

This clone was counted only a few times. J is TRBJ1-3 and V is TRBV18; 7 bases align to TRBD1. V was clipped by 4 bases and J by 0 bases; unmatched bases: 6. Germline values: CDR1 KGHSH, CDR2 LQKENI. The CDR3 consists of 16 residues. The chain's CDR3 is CASSRRQGSSGNTIYF. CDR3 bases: TGTGCCAGCTCACGCCGACAGGGAAGCTCTGGAAACACCATATATTTT.

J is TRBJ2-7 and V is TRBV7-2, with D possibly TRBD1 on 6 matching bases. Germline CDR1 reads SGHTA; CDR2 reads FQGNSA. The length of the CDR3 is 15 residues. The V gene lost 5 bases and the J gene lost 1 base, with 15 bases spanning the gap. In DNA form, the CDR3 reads TGTGCCAGCAGCCCGGGACACGGAGTGTCCTACGAGCAGTACTTC. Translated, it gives CASSPGHGVSYEQYF. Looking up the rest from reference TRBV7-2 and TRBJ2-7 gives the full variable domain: GAGVSQSPSNKVTEKGKDVELRCDPISGHTALYWYRQSLGQGLEFLIYFQGNSAPDKSGLPSDRFSAERTGGSVSTLTIQRTQQEDSAVYLCASSPGHGVSYEQYFGPGTRLTVT.

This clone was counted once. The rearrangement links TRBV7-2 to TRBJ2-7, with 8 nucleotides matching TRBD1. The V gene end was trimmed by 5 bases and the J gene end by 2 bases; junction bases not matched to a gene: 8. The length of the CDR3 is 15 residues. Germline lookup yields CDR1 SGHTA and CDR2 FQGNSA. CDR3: CASSPGTGFTYEQYF. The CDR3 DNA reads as TGTGCCAGCAGCCCGGGGACAGGTTTTACCTACGAGCAGTACTTC. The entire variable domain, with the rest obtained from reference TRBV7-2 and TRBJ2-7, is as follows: GAGVSQSPSNKVTEKGKDVELRCDPISGHTALYWYRQSLGQGLEFLIYFQGNSAPDKSGLPSDRFSAERTGGSVSTLTIQRTQQEDSAVYLCASSPGTGFTYEQYFGPGTRLTVT.

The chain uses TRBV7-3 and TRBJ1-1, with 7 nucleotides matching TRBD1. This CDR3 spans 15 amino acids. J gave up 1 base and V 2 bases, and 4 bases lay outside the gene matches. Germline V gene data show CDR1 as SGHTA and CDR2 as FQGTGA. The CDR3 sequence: CASSLLAGGNTEAFF. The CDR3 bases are TGTGCCAGCAGCTTATTAGCAGGGGGGAACACTGAAGCTTTCTTT.

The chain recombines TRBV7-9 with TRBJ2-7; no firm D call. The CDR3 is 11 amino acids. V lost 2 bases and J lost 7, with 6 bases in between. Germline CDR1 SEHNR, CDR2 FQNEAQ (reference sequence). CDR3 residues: CASSLFQEQYF. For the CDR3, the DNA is TGTGCCAGCAGCTTATTCCAGGAGCAGTACTTC.

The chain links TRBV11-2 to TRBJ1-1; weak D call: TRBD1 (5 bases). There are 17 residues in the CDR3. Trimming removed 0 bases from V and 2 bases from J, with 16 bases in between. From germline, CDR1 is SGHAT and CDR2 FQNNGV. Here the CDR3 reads CASSLDGVWGINTEAFF. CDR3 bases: TGTGCCAGCAGCTTAGATGGTGTTTGGGGCATAAACACTGAAGCTTTCTTT.

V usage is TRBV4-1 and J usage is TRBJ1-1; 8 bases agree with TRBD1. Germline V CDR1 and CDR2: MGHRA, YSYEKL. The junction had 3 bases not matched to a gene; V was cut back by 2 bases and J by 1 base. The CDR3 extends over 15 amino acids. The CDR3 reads CASSQPGTGNTEAFF. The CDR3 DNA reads TGCGCCAGCAGCCAACCAGGGACAGGGAACACTGAAGCTTTCTTT.

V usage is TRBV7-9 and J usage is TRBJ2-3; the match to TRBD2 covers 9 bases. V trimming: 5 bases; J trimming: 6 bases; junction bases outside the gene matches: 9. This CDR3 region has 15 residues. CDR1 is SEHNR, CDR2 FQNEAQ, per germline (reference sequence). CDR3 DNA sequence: TGTGCCAGCAGCCCACTCGCGGGGGGGCTTGATACGCAGTATTTT. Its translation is CASSPLAGGLDTQYF.

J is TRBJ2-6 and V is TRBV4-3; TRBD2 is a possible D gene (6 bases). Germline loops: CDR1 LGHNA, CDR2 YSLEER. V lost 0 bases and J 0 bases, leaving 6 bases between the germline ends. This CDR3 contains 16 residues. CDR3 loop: CASSQDGSSGANVLTF. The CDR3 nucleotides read TGCGCCAGCAGCCAAGACGGGAGCTCTGGGGCCAACGTCCTGACTTTC.

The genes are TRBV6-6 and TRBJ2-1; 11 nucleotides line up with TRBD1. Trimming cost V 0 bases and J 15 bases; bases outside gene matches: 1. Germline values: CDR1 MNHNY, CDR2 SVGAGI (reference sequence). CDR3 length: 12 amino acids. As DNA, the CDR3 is TGTGCCAGCAGTTACTCCGGGACAGGGGGGTTCTTC. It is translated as CASSYSGTGGFF.